This T cell receptor (beta chain) derives from a study of shared clonotypes between healthy human individuals. Findings of the study overall: Large depth notwithstanding, sorted-subset sequencing proved incomplete by rarefaction.

The method was immunoSEQ multiplex PCR; TCRdb's version includes in-frame clones alone and lacks a portion of them. This table holds 90,000 to 150,000 clones, over 65% found once. In its sample, this clone was seen a few times. Its target is unknown. CD45RO+ cells and CCR7-negative CD45RA+ TemRA cells were combined as CD8 memory. V lost 5 bases and J lost 2; bases outside the gene matches: 6. Germline lookup yields CDR1 SEHNR and CDR2 FQNEAQ (reference sequence). The CDR3 has 15 amino acids. Sequenced input: memory CD8+ T cells sorted from blood. Noted subset: CD45RO+ cells pooled with CCR7-negative TemRA cells. The chain has TRBV7-9 and TRBJ2-5; 9 nucleotides agree with TRBD2. The receptor comes from a woman aged 25-40 years in good health. CDR3 residues: CASSRLAGRQETQYF. Here the CDR3 DNA reads TGTGCCAGCAGCCGTCTAGCGGGAAGACAAGAGACCCAGTACTTC.